The clone carrying this T cell receptor (beta chain) was seen a handful of times. The antigen remains unidentified. PCR was performed using 60 Vbeta and 13 Jbeta primers. Profiling relied on immunoSEQ multiplex PCR, and the TCRdb table lists in-frame clones only, not all of them. Of about 87,000 clones listed, 65% to 75% are singletons. From germline, CDR1 is MNHEY and CDR2 SVGAGI. Losses at the gene ends were 5 bases for V and 0 bases for J; bases not matched to a gene: 4. The CDR3 is 15 residues long. The data belong to a study of cytomegalovirus exposure and HLA in healthy donors. Study-level points and caveats: Association of a missense DCLRE1C variant with TCR beta V- and J-gene trimming was reported in a later analysis. Earlier findings revealed that most TCR beta V segments proved productive either about 87% or about 30% of the time.

V is TRBV6-5 and J is TRBJ1-1; 9 bases map to TRBD1. What was sequenced was PBMCs. This receptor was taken from a man under 40 in good health and CMV-seropositive. The chain's CDR3 is CASSQYRGLNTEAFF. The CDR3 region has the DNA TGTGCCAGCAGTCAATACAGGGGGCTGAACACTGAAGCTTTCTTT.